This is a list of T cell receptor beta chains from one sample in a study of OX40 agonist ivuxolimab in advanced cancers. Some clones are missing from TCRdb's copy, which holds only in-frame ones; the method was immunoSEQ multiplex PCR. The table includes about 37,000 clones, roughly 87% detected once. Specimen: CD4+ or CD8+ T cells sorted from blood, collected in a trial of the OX40 agonist ivuxolimab. These receptors were collected from an adult with an advanced solid tumor such as melanoma, head and neck, liver or kidney cancer. CDR3s include the opening cysteine and the closing phenylalanine or tryptophan. The D gene is left open where the match is weak. Clone size appears in some rows only: once, few, many, or a class for an expanded clone.

j_gene	d_gene	abundance	v_gene	CDR3nt	CDR3aa
TRBJ2-1	TRBD2	few	TRBV19	TGTGCCAGTAGTATGTTACTAGCGGGGTCCAATGAGCAGTTCTTC	CASSMLLAGSNEQFF
TRBJ1-2	-	-	TRBV9	TGTGCCAGCAGCGTAGCTGTTCCGAGGACCTTC	CASSVAVPRTF
TRBJ2-7	-	once	TRBV7-2	TGTGCCAGTGTTCTGGGTCAGGGGATGTACGAGCAGTACTTC	CASVLGQGMYEQYF
TRBJ2-2	TRBD1	-	TRBV6-5	TGTGCCCGTTACCAGGGGGCGAGAACCGGGGAGCTGTTTTTT	CARYQGARTGELFF
TRBJ1-5	TRBD1	-	TRBV15	TGTGCCACAAGGGACAGAGGCAATCAGCCCCAGCATTTT	CATRDRGNQPQHF
TRBJ2-7	TRBD2	-	TRBV7-8	TGTGCCAGCAGCTCTAGCGGGGACTACGAGCAGTACTTC	CASSSSGDYEQYF
TRBJ1-5	-	-	TRBV4-1	TGCGCCAGCAGCCCGGGACGGAACAATCAGCCCCAGCATTTT	CASSPGRNNQPQHF
TRBJ2-1	TRBD2	-	TRBV4-3	TGCGCCAGCAGCCAAGATTCGGTGGCGGGGGATGAGCAGTTCTTC	CASSQDSVAGDEQFF
TRBJ1-2	-	-	TRBV27	TGTGCCAGCAGTCCCCTTCCCTGGGACATTCTTAACTATGGCTACACCTTC	CASSPLPWDILNYGYTF
TRBJ2-1	-	-	TRBV7-3	TGTGCCAGCAGCGTTGAAGACGGCTCTCTCAATGAGCAGTTCTTC	CASSVEDGSLNEQFF
TRBJ1-1	TRBD1	-	TRBV4-2	TGTGCCAGCAGCCAAGAAGGGACAGTGGACGCTTTCTTT	CASSQEGTVDAFF
TRBJ1-4	-	-	TRBV5-1	TGCGCCAGCAGCGCAAAGGACGGGGCTAATGAAAAACTGTTTTTT	CASSAKDGANEKLFF
TRBJ1-1	-	-	TRBV19	TGTGCCAGTAGTATAGCGGGGCAGAACACTGAAGCTTTCTTT	CASSIAGQNTEAFF
TRBJ1-1	TRBD1	-	TRBV27	TGTGCCAGCACCGACGACAGGGGATGGGGTGAAGCTTTCTTT	CASTDDRGWGEAFF
TRBJ2-5	-	-	TRBV21-1	TGTGCCAGCAGCAAAGGGGCGCCGACAGGGTCCCCAGAGACCCAGTACTTC	CASSKGAPTGSPETQYF
TRBJ1-2	TRBD1	-	TRBV15	TGTGCCACCAGCAGAGTACAGGGGGCAACTGGCTACACCTTC	CATSRVQGATGYTF